The text below deals with one TCR beta chain. This clonotype was counted at least ten times. Its antigen target is currently unknown. Qualities for individual bases were not recorded, and no much larger clone is one base off. From the cysteine up to the phenylalanine, the CDR3 has a length of 18 residues. Only the CDR3 DNA stays, 54 bases, in frame from base 1. After removal of 4 bases from V and 6 bases from J, the junction retains 15 bases not matched to a gene. Taken from the germline V gene, the CDR1 and CDR2 loops are SGHAT and FQNNGV. Genomic DNA was used as template for profiling of TCR beta VDJ combinations and CDR3 sequences. An Illumina HiSeq 2000 was used for TCR repertoire sequencing. Processing in the source paper ran as follows. TRBV/TRBJ rearrangement plots, CDR3 size and DJ length profiles, and Simpson's diversity index were used to evaluate the repertoires. The most abundant DNA sequence in the deep sequencing data was defined as the immunodominant clone. CDR3 amino acid sequences were checked for sharing across subjects and were also compared against the VDJdb database and published repertoires. The raw public data were reprocessed by TCRdb itself: fastp quality trimming at Q25, MiXCR clonotype calling, in-frame beta chains only. Rows are combined by CDR3 protein, so each entry shows the most common genes and DNA. These V and J calls derive from TCRdb rather than the authors' analysis. This sample is represented by about 160,000 distinct CDR3 sequences; roughly 50% of them were singletons. Clones ranked in the top ten supply 30% to 40% of the sample.

The patients picked for sequencing were ones in whom flow cytometry had shown an expansion of CD8+CD57+ cells. Every patient had a diagnosis of severe acquired aplastic anemia based on International Study of Aplastic Anemia and Agranulocytosis and Camitta criteria. At the time blood was sampled, none of the patients had received any therapy. In this study, sorted CD4+ and CD8+ T cells from the blood of healthy subjects and of severe aplastic anemia patients had their TCR repertoires deep-sequenced. In the USA, patient enrollment took place under clinicaltrials.gov protocols 00001620, 01623167, 00001397, 00071045, 00081523 and 00961064. Ficoll-Paque density gradient centrifugation was used to isolate peripheral blood mononuclear cells. Before DNA was extracted, CD4+ and CD8+ T cells were sorted using either FACS or magnetic beads. This entry comes from a study of CD8+CD57+ T cells in acquired aplastic anemia (dated by TCRdb to between 2017 and 2018). About the study as a whole: DNA extracted from sorted CD4+ and CD8+ cells had a mean of approximately 3.5 ug, with a range of roughly 0.17 to 30 ug. CD8+CD57+ expansion was defined as a frequency above the mean frequency observed in healthy subjects.

Overall results and qualifications from the work: Roughly 29 CD8+ CDR3 sequences were found to be shared between patients and controls, but these sequences appeared to be highly expressed in patients and within the immunodominant clones of the patients. Patients and healthy controls showed no significant difference in CD8+ Simpson's diversity (P=0.060).

The TCR was taken from a human donor with aplastic anemia. Sequencing was done on a sample of sorted CD4+, CD8+, or CD8+CD57+ T cells (not recorded which) from PBMCs. The rearranged chain carries TRBV11-2 and TRBJ2-3; 11 bases in the junction line up with TRBD2. The CDR3 here reads CASSSVAGGLPLLDTQYF. The base sequence is TGTGCCAGCAGCTCTGTAGCGGGAGGGCTGCCATTGTTGGATACGCAGTATTTT.